This TCR beta chain was sequenced during a study of regulatory T cells in long-lasting Graves disease. The table lists this clonotype with many counts. Germline lookup yields CDR1 LGHDT and CDR2 YNNKEL (reference sequence). Trimming took 1 base from V and 7 from J; bases not matched to a gene: 2. CDR3 length: 14 residues. The time point is: newly diagnosed GD, antithyroid drugs for less than 3 months. Scientists built the TCR library using RNA that was extracted from PBMCs. Libraries of TCR beta came from iRepertoire HTBI primers plus Arm-PCR of CDR3 regions. TCRdb itself ran the multiplex PCR reads through MiXCR, one entry per CDR3 protein. The sample lists about 540,000 distinct CDR3 sequences; roughly 14% were seen once. These records were also assigned to another study, of T cells in Graves' hyperthyroidism and ophthalmopathy. That source adds: When ophthalmopathy did not progress within 18 months, Graves' hyperthyroidism was considered stable. Using 13 V-J features, a model discriminated ophthalmopathy from stable hyperthyroidism.

The sequence was collected from a man aged 25-45 years with Graves disease. The starting material was peripheral blood mononuclear cells (PBMCs), obtained at new diagnosis, from a patient treated with antithyroid drugs. The rearrangement uses TRBV3-1 and TRBJ2-7; 12 bases agree with TRBD2. CDR3 sequence (DNA): TGTGCCAGCAGCCAAGGACTAGCGGGAGTTGAGCAGTACTTC. Amino acid sequence: CASSQGLAGVEQYF.